A selection of T cell receptor beta chains follows, all from one sample in a study of T cell responses to AZD1222 COVID-19 vaccine. Data came from immunoSEQ multiplex PCR; TCRdb stores just in-frame clones and leaves some out. Altogether around 110,000 clones are present, just over 85% being singletons, with the ten largest covering about 10%. The specimen comprised peripheral blood, sampled on day 0 of AZD1222 vaccination. These receptor sequences come from an adult in good health. The CDR3 runs from the conserved cysteine through the conserved F or W. The order of the fields is clone size, D gene, J gene, V gene, CDR3 protein, CDR3 DNA. A D gene is named only where the DNA matches it firmly. Expanded clones get a size class; other rows say once, few or many, or leave the size out.

-	-	TRBJ1-2	TRBV14	CASSQDLVYGYTF	TGTGCCAGCAGCCAAGATTTGGTCTATGGCTACACCTTC
-	-	TRBJ2-5	TRBV5-4	CASRLDYRETQYF	TGTGCCAGCAGACTGGACTACCGGGAGACCCAGTACTTC
-	TRBD1	TRBJ2-5	TRBV10-1	CASSTGTVRQETQYF	TGCGCCAGCAGCACCGGGACAGTACGTCAAGAGACCCAGTACTTC
-	TRBD1	TRBJ1-4	TRBV5-5	CASRGQVEVEKLFF	TGTGCCAGCAGGGGACAGGTAGAGGTTGAAAAACTGTTTTTT
-	-	TRBJ2-1	TRBV5-1	CASSLGGTNEQFF	TGCGCCAGCAGCCTAGGGGGGACCAATGAGCAGTTCTTC
-	-	TRBJ2-3	TRBV13	CASSFRDSSTDTQYF	TGTGCCAGCAGCTTCCGGGACTCTAGCACAGATACGCAGTATTTT
-	TRBD2	TRBJ2-7	TRBV7-2	CASSPSGAPSYEQYF	TGTGCCAGCAGCCCTAGCGGGGCCCCCTCCTACGAGCAGTACTTC
-	-	TRBJ2-2	TRBV28	CASRDDRTGELFF	TGTGCCAGCAGGGACGACAGGACCGGGGAGCTGTTTTTT
once	TRBD1	TRBJ1-2	TRBV28	CASSKQGAGYTF	TGTGCCAGCAGCAAACAGGGGGCGGGCTACACCTTC
-	TRBD1	TRBJ2-7	TRBV13	CASRSRGQGHEQYF	TGTGCCAGCAGGAGCCGAGGACAGGGGCACGAGCAGTACTTC
-	-	TRBJ1-2	TRBV28	CASSASGTRADGYTF	TGTGCCAGCAGCGCATCCGGGACACGGGCGGATGGCTACACCTTC
-	-	TRBJ2-7	TRBV7-9	CASSSPGEVSYEQYF	TGTGCCAGCAGCTCGCCCGGGGAGGTGTCCTACGAGCAGTACTTC
-	-	TRBJ2-2	TRBV7-2	CASSLGGTSTGELFF	TGTGCCAGCAGCTTAGGGGGCACAAGCACCGGGGAGCTGTTTTTT
-	-	TRBJ1-4	TRBV14	CASSNKLINEKLFF	TGTGCCAGCAGCAATAAATTGATTAATGAAAAACTGTTTTTT
once	-	TRBJ1-5	TRBV12-3/TRBV12-4	CASSLREQPQHF	TGTGCCAGCAGTTTGCGGGAACAGCCCCAGCATTTT
-	TRBD1	TRBJ1-6	TRBV28	CASRPTGGVSPLHF	TGTGCCAGCAGACCAACAGGGGGGGTCTCACCCCTCCACTTT
-	-	TRBJ2-1	TRBV24-1	CATSPGYNEQFF	TGTGCCACCAGCCCAGGATACAATGAGCAGTTCTTC
-	-	TRBJ1-1	TRBV5-1	CASSWTVRGTGNTEAFF	TGCGCCAGCAGCTGGACGGTCAGGGGAACGGGGAACACTGAAGCTTTCTTT
-	TRBD2	TRBJ2-7	TRBV5-1	CASSLDGSGSYEQYF	TGCGCCAGCAGCTTGGATGGTAGCGGGAGTTACGAGCAGTACTTC
-	TRBD1	TRBJ1-1	TRBV29-1	CSVAGGRNTEAFF	TGCAGCGTTGCAGGGGGCCGGAACACTGAAGCTTTCTTT
-	-	TRBJ2-7	TRBV6-2/TRBV6-3	CASSPRRGDYEQYF	TGTGCCAGCAGCCCCAGGCGGGGAGACTACGAGCAGTACTTC
-	-	TRBJ1-2	TRBV21-1	CASSQSPAGERGYGYTF	TGTGCCAGCAGCCAATCTCCGGCGGGGGAGCGGGGCTATGGCTACACCTTC
-	-	TRBJ1-5	TRBV28	CASSLPGARNQPQHF	TGTGCCAGCAGTTTGCCGGGGGCTCGCAATCAGCCCCAGCATTTT
-	-	TRBJ2-5	TRBV9	CASSVDGGEGGETQYF	TGTGCCAGCAGCGTAGACGGCGGGGAAGGCGGGGAGACCCAGTACTTC
-	-	TRBJ2-2	TRBV11-2	CASSLDVGANTGELFF	TGTGCCAGCAGCTTAGATGTGGGCGCGAACACCGGGGAGCTGTTTTTT
-	-	TRBJ1-4	TRBV27	CASSLSVEFNEKLFF	TGTGCCAGCAGTTTATCAGTAGAATTTAATGAAAAACTGTTTTTT
-	TRBD1	TRBJ1-2	TRBV27	CASSKDYRGLGYGYTF	TGTGCCAGCTCGAAGGACTACAGGGGGCTGGGCTATGGCTACACCTTC
-	-	TRBJ2-3	TRBV6-2/TRBV6-3	CASSTTRDTQYF	TGTGCCAGCAGTACTACCCGGGATACGCAGTATTTT
few	-	TRBJ1-3	TRBV15	CATSLQGGNTIYF	TGTGCCACCAGCTTACAGGGTGGAAACACCATATATTTT
-	-	TRBJ2-7	TRBV4-2	CASSQDRQSYEQYF	TGTGCCAGCAGCCAAGATAGGCAGTCCTACGAGCAGTACTTC
-	-	TRBJ2-3	TRBV27	CASQRGGPTDTQYF	TGTGCCAGCCAAAGGGGGGGACCCACAGATACGCAGTATTTT
-	-	TRBJ1-2	TRBV28	CASSLGNRGYTF	TGTGCCAGCAGTTTAGGGAATCGCGGCTACACCTTC